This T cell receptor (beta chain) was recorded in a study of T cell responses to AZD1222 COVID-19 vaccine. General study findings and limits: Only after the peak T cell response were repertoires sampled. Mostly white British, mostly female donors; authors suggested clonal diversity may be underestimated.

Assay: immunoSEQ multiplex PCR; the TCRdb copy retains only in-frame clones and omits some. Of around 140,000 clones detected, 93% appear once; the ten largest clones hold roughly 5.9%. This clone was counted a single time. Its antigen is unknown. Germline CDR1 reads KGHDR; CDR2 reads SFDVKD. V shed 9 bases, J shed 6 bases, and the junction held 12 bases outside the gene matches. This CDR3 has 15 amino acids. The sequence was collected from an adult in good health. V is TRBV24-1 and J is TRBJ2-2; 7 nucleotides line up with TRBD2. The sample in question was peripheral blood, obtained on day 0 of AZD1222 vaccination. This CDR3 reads CATALGGVLAGELFF. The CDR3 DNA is TGTGCCACCGCACTTGGGGGGGTATTAGCCGGGGAGCTGTTTTTT.